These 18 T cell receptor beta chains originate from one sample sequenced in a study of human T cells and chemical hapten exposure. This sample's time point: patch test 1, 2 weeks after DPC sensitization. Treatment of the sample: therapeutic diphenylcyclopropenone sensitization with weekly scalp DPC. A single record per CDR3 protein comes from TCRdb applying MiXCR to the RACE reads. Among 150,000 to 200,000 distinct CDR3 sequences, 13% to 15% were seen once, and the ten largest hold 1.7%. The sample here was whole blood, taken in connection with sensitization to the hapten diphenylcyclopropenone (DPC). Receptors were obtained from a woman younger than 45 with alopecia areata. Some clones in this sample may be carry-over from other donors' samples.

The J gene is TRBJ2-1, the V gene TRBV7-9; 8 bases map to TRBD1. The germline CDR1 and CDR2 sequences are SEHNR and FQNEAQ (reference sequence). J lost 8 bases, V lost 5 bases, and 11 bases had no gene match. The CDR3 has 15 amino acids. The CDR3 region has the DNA TGTGCCAGCAGCCGTAGGTCTACGGGACAGGATGAGCAGTTCTTC. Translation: CASSRRSTGQDEQFF. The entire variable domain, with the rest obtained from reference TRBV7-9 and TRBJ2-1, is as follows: DTGVSQNPRHKITKRGQNVTFRCDPISEHNRLYWYRQTLGQGPEFLTYFQNEAQLEKSRLLSDRFSAERPKGSFSTLEIQRTEQGDSAMYLCASSRRSTGQDEQFFGPGTRLTVL.

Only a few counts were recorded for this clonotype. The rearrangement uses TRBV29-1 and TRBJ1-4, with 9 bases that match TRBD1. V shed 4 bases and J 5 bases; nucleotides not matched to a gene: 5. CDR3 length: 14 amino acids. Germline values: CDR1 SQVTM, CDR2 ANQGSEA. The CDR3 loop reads CSVGFGTGNEKLFF. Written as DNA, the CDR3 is TGCAGCGTTGGTTTCGGGACAGGGAATGAAAAACTGTTTTTT.

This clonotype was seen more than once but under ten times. The DNA of the CDR3 is TGCAGCGTTGCCCAACAGGGAGGCTCTGGAAACACCATATATTTT. This sequence encodes CSVAQQGGSGNTIYF. The chain joins TRBV29-1 to TRBJ1-3; weak D call: TRBD1 (6 bases). V gave up 4 bases and J gave up 0 bases, with 13 bases separating them. This CDR3 is built from 15 residues. Germline CDR1 reads SQVTM; CDR2 reads ANQGSEA.

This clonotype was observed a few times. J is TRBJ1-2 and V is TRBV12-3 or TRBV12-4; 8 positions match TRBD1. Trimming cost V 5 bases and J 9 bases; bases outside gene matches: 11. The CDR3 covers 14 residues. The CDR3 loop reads CASSPEPGTGSYTF. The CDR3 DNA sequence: TGTGCCAGCAGTCCTGAGCCCGGGACAGGAAGCTACACCTTC.

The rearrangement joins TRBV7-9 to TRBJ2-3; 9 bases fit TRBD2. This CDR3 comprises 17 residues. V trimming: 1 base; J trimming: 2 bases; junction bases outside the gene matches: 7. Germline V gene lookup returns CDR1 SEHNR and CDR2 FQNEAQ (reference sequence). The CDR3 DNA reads TGTGCCAGCAGCTTAGAAAGCCTAGCGGGGTTCACAGATACGCAGTATTTT. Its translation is CASSLESLAGFTDTQYF.

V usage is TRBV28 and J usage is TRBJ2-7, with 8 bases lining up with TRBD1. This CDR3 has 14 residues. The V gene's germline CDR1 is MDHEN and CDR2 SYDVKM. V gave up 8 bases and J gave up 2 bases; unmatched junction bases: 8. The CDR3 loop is CASGSRTGTYEQYF. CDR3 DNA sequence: TGTGCCAGCGGCTCCAGGACAGGGACCTACGAGCAGTACTTC.

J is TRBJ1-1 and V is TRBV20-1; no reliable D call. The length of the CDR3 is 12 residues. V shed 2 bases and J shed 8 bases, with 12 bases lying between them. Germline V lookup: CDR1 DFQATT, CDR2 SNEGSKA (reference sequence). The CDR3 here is CSARPDQFEAFF. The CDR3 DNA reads TGCAGTGCTAGACCGGACCAGTTCGAAGCTTTCTTT.

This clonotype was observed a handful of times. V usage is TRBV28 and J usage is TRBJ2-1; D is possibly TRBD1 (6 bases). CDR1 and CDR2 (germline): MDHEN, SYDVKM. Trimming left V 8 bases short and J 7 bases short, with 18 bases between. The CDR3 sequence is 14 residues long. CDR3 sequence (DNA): TGTGCCAGCCGTACAGGGTTTCCTTCGAATGAGCAGTTCTTC. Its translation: CASRTGFPSNEQFF.

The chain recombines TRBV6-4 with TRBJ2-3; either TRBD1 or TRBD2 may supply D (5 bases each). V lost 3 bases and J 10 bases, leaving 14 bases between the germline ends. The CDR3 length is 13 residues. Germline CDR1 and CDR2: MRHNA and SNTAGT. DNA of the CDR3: TGTGCCAGCAGTGAAGGGGACCGCTCAGCGCAGTATTTT. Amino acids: CASSEGDRSAQYF.

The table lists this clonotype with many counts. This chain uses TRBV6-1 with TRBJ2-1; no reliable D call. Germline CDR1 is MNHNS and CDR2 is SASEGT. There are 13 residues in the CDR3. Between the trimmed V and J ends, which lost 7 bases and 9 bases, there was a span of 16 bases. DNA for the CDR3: TGTGCCAGCACCAATATCTTGGGTTTTGAGCAGTTCTTC. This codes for CASTNILGFEQFF.

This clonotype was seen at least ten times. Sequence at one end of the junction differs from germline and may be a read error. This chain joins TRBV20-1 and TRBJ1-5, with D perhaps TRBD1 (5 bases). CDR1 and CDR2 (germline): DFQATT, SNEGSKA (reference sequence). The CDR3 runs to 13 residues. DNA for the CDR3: TGCAGTGCGACGCAGGGTAGCGATCAGCCCCAGCATTTT. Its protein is CSATQGSDQPQHF.

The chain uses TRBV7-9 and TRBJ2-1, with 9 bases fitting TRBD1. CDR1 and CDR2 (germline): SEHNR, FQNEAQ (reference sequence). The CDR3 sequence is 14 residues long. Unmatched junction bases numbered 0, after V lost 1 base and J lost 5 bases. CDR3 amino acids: CASSLGTGDNEQFF. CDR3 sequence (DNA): TGTGCCAGCAGCTTAGGGACAGGGGACAATGAGCAGTTCTTC.

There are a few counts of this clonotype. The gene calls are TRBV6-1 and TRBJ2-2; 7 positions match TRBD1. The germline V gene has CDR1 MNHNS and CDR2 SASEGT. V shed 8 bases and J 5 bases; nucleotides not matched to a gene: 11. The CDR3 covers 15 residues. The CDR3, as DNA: TGTGCCAGCTTCCCGGGACAGACCTATACCGGGGAGCTGTTTTTT. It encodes CASFPGQTYTGELFF.

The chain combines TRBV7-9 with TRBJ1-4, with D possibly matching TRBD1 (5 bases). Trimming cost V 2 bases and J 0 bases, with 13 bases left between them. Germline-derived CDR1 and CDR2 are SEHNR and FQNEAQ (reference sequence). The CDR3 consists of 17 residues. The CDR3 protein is CASSLNLWGTTNEKLFF. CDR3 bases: TGTGCCAGCAGCTTAAACCTATGGGGGACAACTAATGAAAAACTGTTTTTT.

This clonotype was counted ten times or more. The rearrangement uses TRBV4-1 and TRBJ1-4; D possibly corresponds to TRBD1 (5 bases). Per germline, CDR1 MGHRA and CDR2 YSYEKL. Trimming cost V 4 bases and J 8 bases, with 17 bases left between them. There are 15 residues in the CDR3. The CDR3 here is CASSRNQGSVEKLFF. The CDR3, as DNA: TGCGCCAGCAGCCGGAATCAGGGATCAGTCGAAAAACTGTTTTTT.

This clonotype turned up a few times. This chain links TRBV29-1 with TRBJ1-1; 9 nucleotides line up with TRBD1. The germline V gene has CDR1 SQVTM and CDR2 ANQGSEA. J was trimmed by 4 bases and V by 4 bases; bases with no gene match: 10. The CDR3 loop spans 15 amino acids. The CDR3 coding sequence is TGCAGCGTTGTGGCGGGGGACAGGGCGATCACTGAAGCTTTCTTT. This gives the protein CSVVAGDRAITEAFF.

For the CDR3, the DNA is TGTGCCAGCAGTTCACAGGACAGGTTCACCGGGGAGCTGTTTTTT. It specifies CASSSQDRFTGELFF. The chain combines TRBV12-3 or TRBV12-4 with TRBJ2-2, with TRBD1 matching 7 bases. The V segment lost 4 bases and the J segment 4 bases; nucleotides outside the gene matches: 6. The CDR3 is 15 amino acids.

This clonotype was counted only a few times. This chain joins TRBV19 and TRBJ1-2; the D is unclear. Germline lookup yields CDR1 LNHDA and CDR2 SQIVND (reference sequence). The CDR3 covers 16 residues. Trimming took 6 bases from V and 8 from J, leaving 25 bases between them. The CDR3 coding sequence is TGTGCCAGTAGAAGGGTCTCCCGTGACGGACTTTTAGGCTACACCTTC. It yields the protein CASRRVSRDGLLGYTF.